This T cell receptor (beta chain) was observed in a study of long-term antiretroviral therapy in people with HIV. Whole-study results and caveats: Pre-ART expanded TRB clones stayed dominant throughout, though often decreasing after ART.

The CDR3 sequence is 22 residues long. immunoSEQ v3.0 was run at survey level. Per sample, sequencing targeted roughly 35,000-50,000 T-cell genomes. The protocol was immunoSEQ multiplex PCR, while the TCRdb copy is restricted to in-frame clones and leaves out a portion. The data show 48,000 or so clones, roughly 80% seen once. Concerning this clone: Its antigen is currently unknown.

Participants who had HIV were, without exception, treated in the United States. Before DNA extraction, roughly 0.95-10 million cryopreserved PBMC were held in the samples. This sequence was found in a young woman with HIV. V usage is TRBV21-1 and J usage is TRBJ2-7; the table's D gene call, TRBD2, was not cross checked with the DNA. TRBV21-1 corresponds to a pseudogene. Sample: unsorted PBMCs, taken 0.8 years after starting antiretroviral therapy. CDR3 nucleotides: TGTGCCAGCAGCAAACTCTTTCCGCCGGGACTGCGCCGGGACCTCAGTGGGTGTGAGCAGTACTTC. It codes for CASSKLFPPGLRRDLSGCEQYF.